Listed here are 5 T cell receptor beta chains from one sample, sequenced in a study of control samples from healthy donors and cancer patients. Measured with immunoSEQ multiplex PCR; TCRdb has only the in-frame clones, and not every one. The data show approximately 81,000 clones, around 94% seen once. The sample taken for sequencing was blood. These receptor sequences come from a woman aged 18-29 years in good health.

This chain connects TRBV29-1 to TRBJ1-1; 8 nucleotides agree with TRBD1. CDR1 and CDR2 from the germline V gene are SQVTM and ANQGSEA. The CDR3 has 16 amino acids. V shed 3 bases and J 3 bases; nucleotides not matched to a gene: 12. The CDR3 is CSVDGGVTGDYTEAFF. The CDR3, as DNA: TGCAGCGTTGACGGGGGGGTGACAGGGGACTACACTGAAGCTTTCTTT.

V and J are TRBV7-2 and TRBJ1-1; D remains unclear. V was trimmed by 6 bases and J by 3 bases, leaving 5 bases between them. The germline V gene encodes CDR1 SGHTA and CDR2 FQGNSA. This CDR3 contains 11 residues. The chain's CDR3 is CASRHYTEAFF. As DNA, the CDR3 is TGTGCCAGCAGACATTACACTGAAGCTTTCTTT.

The gene calls are TRBV7-6 and TRBJ1-1; maybe TRBD1 (6 bases). CDR1 SGHVS and CDR2 FNYEAQ come from the germline V gene. Trimming pared 3 bases from V and 14 bases from J, leaving 19 bases between. The CDR3 is made up of 13 amino acids. The CDR3: CASSFNPPGAIFF. In DNA form, the CDR3 reads TGTGCCAGCAGCTTTAACCCCCCGGGGGCTATATTCTTT.

The rearrangement joins TRBV9 to TRBJ1-2; possible D gene TRBD1, 6 bases. This CDR3 spans 13 amino acids. Looked up from germline, CDR1 is SGDLS and CDR2 is YYNGEE. Trimming cost V 0 bases and J 6 bases, with 9 bases left between them. The CDR3 region is CASSVVHRDGYTF. DNA for the CDR3: TGTGCCAGCAGCGTAGTGCACAGGGATGGCTACACCTTC.

The chain recombines TRBV28 with TRBJ1-5; the match to TRBD1 covers 7 bases. CDR3 length: 15 amino acids. With V trimmed by 3 bases and J by 1 base, 3 bases remained unmatched. Looked up from germline, CDR1 is MDHEN and CDR2 is SYDVKM. CDR3 in DNA: TGTGCCAGCAGTTTGGACAGGCGGAGCAATCAGCCCCAGCATTTT. Protein: CASSLDRRSNQPQHF.